This T cell receptor (beta chain) was captured in a study of blood T cell repertoires in COVID-19. Libraries were prepared by immunoSEQ multiplex PCR; TCRdb keeps only in-frame clonotypes and omits some of them. The sample yields roughly 77,000 clones, over 70% seen once. The sequence was collected from a human donor in a cohort sampled during active COVID-19. The source material was peripheral blood.

CDR3 bases: TGTGCCAGCAGTGCCACGGGCACCGGGGAGCTGTTTTTT. Amino acids: CASSATGTGELFF. This rearrangement joins TRBV2 to TRBJ2-2; D gene ambiguous. Germline CDR1 is SNHLY and CDR2 is FYNNEI. CDR3 length: 13 residues. Trimming took 4 bases from V and 4 from J, leaving 7 bases between them.